This entry lists 24 T cell receptor beta chains sequenced from one sample in a study of graft-versus-host responses after intestinal transplantation (dated by TCRdb to the early 2020s). The library was produced with the immunoSEQ multiplex PCR assay. TCRdb provides this immuneACCESS table in a form limited to in-frame rearrangements. Some clones are lacking; in checked studies, under half of them reflect an unresolved V gene, and why the rest are absent is not known. This sample is represented by thousands of clones; about 80% of them were singletons. The ten largest make up approximately 8.1% of the sample. Dithiothreitol, EDTA incubations and collagenase D digestion were used to isolate intraepithelial and lamina propria lymphocytes from graft specimens. Sequencing used ileum tissue, obtained around 300 days after intestinal transplant. These receptors were collected from a human patient who received an intestinal transplant, so some T cells may come from the graft donor.

The chain uses TRBV18 and TRBJ2-3; D possibly corresponds to TRBD2 (5 bases). CDR1 KGHSH and CDR2 LQKENI come from the germline V gene. Deletions cut 8 bases from V and 4 bases from J, with 13 bases between. The CDR3 spans 13 residues. The CDR3 spells CASAYTSSDTQYF. DNA of the CDR3: TGTGCCAGCGCATACACTAGTTCAGATACGCAGTATTTT.

The V call is TRBV7-2, the J call TRBJ2-2; the match to TRBD2 covers 8 bases. Trimming took 1 base from V and 3 from J; bases not matched to a gene: 7. Looked up from germline, CDR1 is SGHTA and CDR2 is FQGNSA. The CDR3 runs 17 residues. CDR3 residues: CASSLVLAGGYTGELFF. Here the CDR3 DNA reads TGTGCCAGCAGCTTAGTATTGGCGGGGGGCTACACCGGGGAGCTGTTTTTT. Full variable domain (remainder filled in from reference TRBV7-2 and TRBJ2-2): GAGVSQSPSNKVTEKGKDVELRCDPISGHTALYWYRQSLGQGLEFLIYFQGNSAPDKSGLPSDRFSAERTGGSVSTLTIQRTQQEDSAVYLCASSLVLAGGYTGELFFGEGSRLTVL.

This chain links TRBV10-1 with TRBJ2-4; D possibly corresponds to TRBD1 (6 bases). The CDR3 is 19 residues long. The V and J ends lost 9 bases and 0 bases respectively, with 27 bases between them. Germline V gene lookup returns CDR1 WNHNN and CDR2 SYGVQD (reference sequence). DNA of the CDR3: TGCGCCAGTTTATCCATCGGACAGCCAAACTCGCTAGCCAAAAACATTCAGTACTTC. This codes for CASLSIGQPNSLAKNIQYF.

This chain joins TRBV2 and TRBJ2-7, with TRBD1 matching over 8 bases. CDR1 and CDR2 from the germline V gene are SNHLY and FYNNEI. Losses at the gene ends were 5 bases for V and 5 bases for J; bases not matched to a gene: 8. The CDR3 is 14 amino acids. CDR3: CASSYRRTGNEQYF. CDR3 sequence (DNA): TGTGCCAGCAGTTACCGCCGGACAGGGAACGAGCAGTACTTC.

This clone was seen only a few times. This sequence joins TRBV6-5 and TRBJ2-7; 9 bases are a match to TRBD1. Germline CDR1 and CDR2: MNHEY and SVGAGI. The CDR3 covers 15 residues. Trimming cost V 1 base and J 2 bases; bases outside gene matches: 3. The CDR3 here is CASSYWDRDTYEQYF. As DNA, the CDR3 is TGTGCCAGCAGTTACTGGGACAGGGACACCTACGAGCAGTACTTC.

This chain connects TRBV6-4 to TRBJ2-1; 10 bases align to TRBD1. The V gene end was trimmed by 3 bases and the J gene end by 7 bases; junction bases not matched to a gene: 3. The CDR3 consists of 14 residues. Germline lookup yields CDR1 MRHNA and CDR2 SNTAGT. The CDR3 loop reads CASSEGTGENEQFF. The CDR3 nucleotides are TGTGCCAGCAGTGAAGGGACAGGGGAAAATGAGCAGTTCTTC.

The chain joins TRBV6-6 to TRBJ2-2; 8 positions agree with TRBD1. V shed 2 bases and J 5 bases; nucleotides not matched to a gene: 7. There are 16 residues in the CDR3. Germline CDR1 and CDR2: MNHNY and SVGAGI (reference sequence). The CDR3 nucleotides are TGTGCCAGCAGTTACGGACAGGGCGTGGGTACCGGGGAGCTGTTTTTT. It is translated as CASSYGQGVGTGELFF.

The chain carries TRBV4-2 and TRBJ1-1, with unresolved D. Looked up from germline, CDR1 is LGHNA and CDR2 is YNFKEQ. V shed 4 bases and J shed 0 bases, with 12 bases lying between them. The CDR3 contains 15 residues. CDR3: CASSRRTDLNTEAFF. In nucleotides, the CDR3 is TGTGCCAGCAGCCGCCGGACGGATTTGAACACTGAAGCTTTCTTT.

The chain recombines TRBV2 with TRBJ2-2; D perhaps matches TRBD1 (5 bases). The CDR3 spans 12 residues. V dropped 5 bases and J dropped 6 bases, with 7 bases sitting between them. In germline, CDR1 is SNHLY, CDR2 FYNNEI. The CDR3 DNA is TGTGCCAGCAGTTTCAGGGCCGGGGAGCTGTTTTTT. Protein product: CASSFRAGELFF.

By share, this clone counts as large. The V and J genes are TRBV19 and TRBJ1-4; the match to TRBD1 covers 7 bases. The CDR3 has 15 amino acids. Germline V gene data show CDR1 as LNHDA and CDR2 as SQIVND (reference sequence). V lost 2 bases to trimming and J lost 2 bases; unmatched junction nucleotides: 2. The CDR3 sequence is CASSIKTGTNEKLFF. CDR3 nucleotides: TGTGCCAGTAGTATAAAGACAGGGACTAATGAAAAACTGTTTTTT.

In this sample, this clone turned up a few times. The chain couples TRBV6-4 to TRBJ2-3; 12 bases align to TRBD2. V trimming: 5 bases; J trimming: 4 bases; junction bases outside the gene matches: 7. This CDR3 region has 16 residues. CDR1 and CDR2 (germline): MRHNA, SNTAGT. In nucleotides, the CDR3 is TGTGCCAGCAGTCATCAGCTAGCGGGAGGGGCAGATACGCAGTATTTT. Protein: CASSHQLAGGADTQYF.

The chain carries TRBV7-3 and TRBJ2-1; 11 bases map to TRBD1. Germline lookup yields CDR1 SGHTA and CDR2 FQGTGA. The CDR3 is 17 amino acids. Germline trimming cut 4 bases from V and 3 bases from J; bases unmatched to any gene: 8. This chain's CDR3 is CASSSHSGTGGYNEQFF. In DNA form, the CDR3 reads TGTGCCAGCAGCTCCCACTCCGGGACAGGGGGCTACAATGAGCAGTTCTTC.

The rearrangement links TRBV25-1 to TRBJ1-2; D is unclear. CDR3 length: 11 amino acids. The germline gives CDR1 MGHDK, CDR2 SYGVNS. Trimming took off 1 base at V and 8 bases at J, with 5 bases between the two ends. The CDR3: CASSEFGGYTF. In DNA form, the CDR3 reads TGTGCCAGCAGTGAATTCGGCGGCTACACCTTC.

This clone has a single count. The chain recombines TRBV7-9 with TRBJ2-7; TRBD1 matches at 8 bases. The CDR3 totals 15 residues. V gave up 3 bases and J gave up 3 bases; unmatched junction bases: 7. Germline values: CDR1 SEHNR, CDR2 FQNEAQ (reference sequence). CDR3 sequence: CASSFQGQGDYEQYF. The CDR3 DNA sequence: TGTGCCAGCAGCTTCCAAGGACAGGGTGACTACGAGCAGTACTTC. Looking up the rest from reference TRBV7-9 and TRBJ2-7 gives the full variable domain: DTGVSQNPRHKITKRGQNVTFRCDPISEHNRLYWYRQTLGQGPEFLTYFQNEAQLEKSRLLSDRFSAERPKGSFSTLEIQRTEQGDSAMYLCASSFQGQGDYEQYFGPGTRLTVT.

The chain recombines TRBV5-1 with TRBJ2-7, with TRBD2 as a possible D gene (5 bases). The CDR3 is 13 amino acids. The germline V and J ends were trimmed by 2 bases and 0 bases, with 6 bases remaining between them. In germline, CDR1 is SGHRS, CDR2 YFSETQ. The CDR3 spells CASSFTSSYEQYF. The CDR3 bases are TGCGCCAGCAGCTTTACTAGCTCCTACGAGCAGTACTTC. The full variable domain, in which reference TRBV5-1 and TRBJ2-7 provide the parts outside the CDR3, is KAGVTQTPRYLIKTRGQQVTLSCSPISGHRSVSWYQQTPGQGLQFLFEYFSETQRNKGNFPGRFSGRQFSNSRSEMNVSTLELGDSALYLCASSFTSSYEQYFGPGTRLTVT.

The chain uses TRBV6-4 and TRBJ1-5; D unclear. This CDR3 region has 13 residues. The V end lost 6 bases, the J end lost 2 bases, and 8 bases lay between the germline ends. Germline CDR1 MRHNA, CDR2 SNTAGT. CDR3 protein: CASSENGNQPQHF. DNA for the CDR3: TGTGCCAGCAGCGAGAACGGCAATCAGCCCCAGCATTTT.

The chain has TRBV7-2 and TRBJ2-5; 7 bases fit TRBD2. J gave up 3 bases and V 1 base, and 5 bases lay outside the gene matches. CDR3 length: 15 residues. In germline, CDR1 is SGHTA, CDR2 FQGNSA. The CDR3 region is CASSLVGGGKETQYF. The CDR3 DNA sequence: TGTGCCAGCAGCTTAGTAGGCGGGGGTAAAGAGACCCAGTACTTC.

J is TRBJ1-4 and V is TRBV7-6; D is ambiguous. Germline lookup yields CDR1 SGHVS and CDR2 FNYEAQ. V lost 0 bases to trimming and J lost 3 bases, with 14 bases between them. This CDR3 comprises 17 residues. The CDR3 region is CASSLAAEGSSNEKLFF. The CDR3, as DNA: TGTGCCAGCAGCTTAGCGGCAGAGGGATCTTCTAATGAAAAACTGTTTTTT.

The chain has TRBV25-1 and TRBJ2-2; a possible D gene is TRBD2 (6 bases). Trimming stripped 4 bases from V and 6 bases from J, with 15 bases between. Germline CDR1 is MGHDK and CDR2 is SYGVNS. The CDR3 has 15 residues. The CDR3 nucleotides are TGTGCCAGCAGTGGACTAGAGGTAATCTCCGGGGAGCTGTTTTTT. Translating it yields CASSGLEVISGELFF.

The J gene is TRBJ2-7, the V gene TRBV5-1; D may match TRBD1 or TRBD2 (5 bases each). This CDR3 has 13 amino acids. The V gene lost 2 bases and the J gene lost 0 bases, with 6 bases spanning the gap. In germline, CDR1 is SGHRS, CDR2 YFSETQ. The CDR3: CASSFGASYEQYF. The CDR3 DNA sequence: TGCGCCAGCAGCTTCGGGGCCTCCTACGAGCAGTACTTC.

The chain links TRBV6-4 to TRBJ2-3; D is unclear. V was pared by 2 bases and J by 2 bases, with 5 bases between. The CDR3 length is 13 residues. The germline V gene has CDR1 MRHNA and CDR2 SNTAGT. The CDR3 region has the DNA TGTGCCAGCAGTGACGGGGACACAGATACGCAGTATTTT. It yields the protein CASSDGDTDTQYF.

CDR3 in amino acids: CASSLFFGSGYEQYF. The CDR3 DNA reads TGTGCCAGCAGCTTATTTTTCGGGAGTGGATACGAGCAGTACTTC. The rearrangement links TRBV11-1 to TRBJ2-7; weak D call: TRBD2 (6 bases). The germline V gene has CDR1 SGHAT and CDR2 FQDESV (reference sequence). The CDR3 contains 15 residues. V was trimmed by 2 bases and J by 4 bases, leaving 15 bases between them. Combining the CDR3 with reference TRBV11-1 and TRBJ2-7 gives the whole variable domain EAEVAQSPRYKITEKSQAVAFWCDPISGHATLYWYRQILGQGPELLVQFQDESVVDDSQLPKDRFSAERLKGVDSTLKIQPAELGDSAMYLCASSLFFGSGYEQYFGPGTRLTVT.

The chain is built from TRBV28 and TRBJ2-1, with 7 bases identical to TRBD2. The CDR3 is made up of 12 amino acids. V trimming: 6 bases; J trimming: 12 bases; junction bases outside the gene matches: 8. Looked up from germline, CDR1 is MDHEN and CDR2 is SYDVKM. CDR3 protein: CASSRGSGTQFF. CDR3 nucleotide sequence: TGTGCCAGCAGCCGGGGGAGCGGGACGCAGTTCTTC.

The chain links TRBV21-1 to TRBJ2-5; the table names TRBD2, a call not compared with the DNA. TRBV21-1 corresponds to a pseudogene. CDR3 length: 16 residues. CDR3 nucleotides: TGTGCCAGCAGCACATGCGTAGCTAACTTCTCTGAGACCCAGTACTTC. Amino acid sequence: CASSTCVANFSETQYF.